This T cell receptor beta chain originates from a study of CD8 T cells in ankylosing spondylitis. This clonotype occurred a few times. Antigen specificity is unknown. MiXCR was run by TCRdb on the 5' RACE reads, yielding one entry per CDR3 protein. The table has roughly 450,000 distinct CDR3 sequences, about 24% seen once. This CDR3 has 16 amino acids. Regarding the study as a whole: Ankylosing spondylitis blood seemed to carry a telltale TCR beta motif made of under ten highly homologous variants.

V and J are TRBV21-1 and TRBJ1-1; TRBD1 is the table's D call, not checked against the DNA. TRBV21-1 corresponds to a pseudogene. This clonotype originated in a male donor with ankylosing spondylitis. The sequenced material came from blood, either unsorted or a sorted T cell fraction (not recorded which). This CDR3 reads CASSKNVGTAGPEAFF. CDR3 DNA sequence: TGTGCCAGCAGCAAAAATGTTGGGACAGCAGGACCTGAAGCTTTCTTT.